The 32 T cell receptor beta chains reported below all come from one sample, sequenced in a study of T-cell reconstitution after alpha-beta-depleted transplantation in children. Preparing the TCRbeta library involved the use of unique molecular identifiers. One entry per CDR3 protein, called by TCRdb with MiXCR from the PCR reads. The sample has 530,000 or so distinct CDR3 sequences, over 25% seen once; the top ten hold about a third. Sequenced material: PBMCs, taken before TCRalphabeta/CD19-depleted stem cell transplant. Every receptor here comes from a boy under two years old with Wiskott-Aldrich syndrome, due to receive a stem cell transplant.

The gene calls are TRBV3-1 and TRBJ2-1; TRBD2 matches 10 bases. From germline, CDR1 is LGHDT and CDR2 YNNKEL (reference sequence). Losses at the gene ends were 7 bases for V and 8 bases for J; bases not matched to a gene: 11. This CDR3 is 15 amino acids long. CDR3 residues: CASTLSGRAVYEQFF. CDR3 DNA sequence: TGTGCCAGCACCCTCAGCGGGAGGGCCGTGTATGAGCAGTTCTTC.

The chain joins TRBV7-2 to TRBJ1-2; 7 bases agree with TRBD1. CDR1 SGHTA and CDR2 FQGNSA come from the germline V gene. The CDR3 totals 14 residues. The V and J ends lost 4 bases and 6 bases, in that order; junction bases with no gene match: 8. CDR3 DNA: TGTGCCAGCAGCTCTTTACAGGGGCGCGATGGCTACACCTTC. Protein product: CASSSLQGRDGYTF.

V and J are TRBV2 and TRBJ1-2, with D possibly TRBD1 on 5 matching bases. V shed 3 bases and J shed 2 bases, with 10 bases lying between them. This CDR3 contains 14 residues. CDR1 is SNHLY, CDR2 FYNNEI, per germline. The CDR3 spells CASSEGPRNYGYTF. CDR3 sequence (DNA): TGTGCCAGCAGTGAGGGGCCCAGGAACTATGGCTACACCTTC.

The table lists this clonotype with a few counts. The V gene is TRBV10-3, the J gene TRBJ2-2, with 7 bases that match TRBD2. V lost 6 bases and J lost 5; bases outside the gene matches: 6. Germline CDR1 and CDR2: ENHRY and SYGVKD. This CDR3 contains 14 residues. CDR3 amino acids: CAIRASGFTGELFF. DNA of the CDR3: TGTGCCATCAGAGCTAGCGGCTTTACCGGGGAGCTGTTTTTT.

The chain joins TRBV4-2 to TRBJ1-5; D remains unclear. CDR3 length: 15 residues. V lost 3 bases and J lost 0, with 9 bases in between. In germline, CDR1 is LGHNA, CDR2 YNFKEQ. This CDR3 reads CASSQDWDSNQPQHF. The CDR3 DNA reads as TGTGCCAGCAGCCAGGACTGGGATAGCAATCAGCCCCAGCATTTT.

This clonotype was observed a few times. The chain carries TRBV5-6 and TRBJ2-7, with D possibly being TRBD1 (6 bases). The CDR3 is 19 residues long. In germline, CDR1 is SGHDT, CDR2 YYEEEE. Trimming took 2 bases from V and 1 from J, leaving 25 bases between them. The CDR3 nucleotides read TGTGCCAGCAGCTTAGGACAGATGCGTCGGCTAGACGGGTCCTACGAGCAGTACTTC. Translating gives CASSLGQMRRLDGSYEQYF. Complete variable domain (other parts from reference TRBV5-6 and TRBJ2-7): DAGVTQSPTHLIKTRGQQVTLRCSPKSGHDTVSWYQQALGQGPQFIFQYYEEEERQRGNFPDRFSGHQFPNYSSELNVNALLLGDSALYLCASSLGQMRRLDGSYEQYFGPGTRLTVT.

In this sample, this clonotype turned up a few times. The chain couples TRBV28 to TRBJ2-7, with D perhaps TRBD2 (6 bases). Trimming cost V 3 bases and J 1 base, with 10 bases left between them. This CDR3 has 14 amino acids. The germline CDR1 and CDR2 sequences are MDHEN and SYDVKM. The CDR3 DNA reads TGTGCCAGCAGTTTGCGACTAGATTCCTACGAGCAGTACTTC. It codes for CASSLRLDSYEQYF. The entire variable domain, with the rest obtained from reference TRBV28 and TRBJ2-7, is as follows: DVKVTQSSRYLVKRTGEKVFLECVQDMDHENMFWYRQDPGLGLRLIYFSYDVKMKEKGDIPEGYSVSREKKERFSLILESASTNQTSMYLCASSLRLDSYEQYFGPGTRLTVT.

J is TRBJ1-1 and V is TRBV12-3 or TRBV12-4; TRBD1 agrees at 7 bases. The CDR3 covers 13 residues. After removal of 3 bases from V and 6 bases from J, the junction contained 4 bases not matched to a gene. CDR3 sequence: CASSLNRGSEAFF. The DNA for the CDR3 is TGTGCCAGCAGTTTGAACAGGGGATCTGAAGCTTTCTTT.

Only a few counts were recorded for this clonotype. V usage is TRBV20-1 and J usage is TRBJ2-2; D ambiguous. Deletions cut 4 bases from V and 6 bases from J, with 9 bases between. This CDR3 is 12 amino acids long. Germline V CDR1 and CDR2: DFQATT, SNEGSKA (reference sequence). DNA of the CDR3: TGCAGTGCTATTCAGGATCCCGGGGAGCTGTTTTTT. Protein: CSAIQDPGELFF.

V and J are TRBV7-6 and TRBJ2-1; D gene unclear. The CDR3 runs 16 residues. Germline V gives CDR1 SGHVS, CDR2 FNYEAQ. V was pared by 1 base and J by 0 bases, with 10 bases between. The CDR3 region is CASSLVRASSYNEQFF. The CDR3 region has the DNA TGTGCCAGCAGCTTAGTTCGTGCTAGCTCCTACAATGAGCAGTTCTTC.

This clonotype was detected a few times. The chain recombines TRBV5-1 with TRBJ2-1; D may be TRBD1 or TRBD2 (6 bases each). The CDR3 is 16 amino acids. Trimming cost V 4 bases and J 4 bases, with 18 bases left between them. Per germline, CDR1 SGHRS and CDR2 YFSETQ. CDR3 in DNA: TGCGCCAGCAGCAGTGGGGGGCTCGGTTTTTACAATGAGCAGTTCTTC. It encodes CASSSGGLGFYNEQFF. Full variable domain (missing parts from reference TRBV5-1 and TRBJ2-1): KAGVTQTPRYLIKTRGQQVTLSCSPISGHRSVSWYQQTPGQGLQFLFEYFSETQRNKGNFPGRFSGRQFSNSRSEMNVSTLELGDSALYLCASSSGGLGFYNEQFFGPGTRLTVL.

The chain carries TRBV19 and TRBJ2-1, with 8 nucleotides matching TRBD2. This CDR3 is 15 amino acids long. The germline V gene encodes CDR1 LNHDA and CDR2 SQIVND (reference sequence). With V trimmed by 6 bases and J by 8 bases, 12 bases remained unmatched. CDR3 in DNA: TGTGCCAGTAGGTGGTCCGGGACTAGTGTCCATGAGCAGTTCTTC. This sequence encodes CASRWSGTSVHEQFF.

The gene calls are TRBV4-1 and TRBJ2-5; no clear D. Per germline, CDR1 MGHRA and CDR2 YSYEKL. Trimming shortened V by 0 bases and J by 2 bases, and 7 bases separated the two germline ends. The CDR3 sequence is 14 residues long. CDR3 region: CASSQELGQETQYF. The CDR3 DNA is TGCGCCAGCAGCCAAGAGCTGGGTCAAGAGACCCAGTACTTC.

The rearrangement links TRBV4-2 to TRBJ2-1; possibly TRBD2 for D (6 bases). Germline loops: CDR1 LGHNA, CDR2 YNFKEQ. The V end lost 3 bases, the J end lost 1 base, and 13 bases lay between the germline ends. This CDR3 comprises 16 residues. CDR3 coding DNA: TGTGCCAGCAGCCATCCCGCCGGGACTTCCTACAATGAGCAGTTCTTC. Protein sequence: CASSHPAGTSYNEQFF.

Only a few counts were recorded for this clonotype. V gene TRBV6-5 combines with J gene TRBJ2-5, with D tentatively TRBD1 or TRBD2 (5 bases each). Trimming removed 0 bases from V and 3 bases from J, with 11 bases in between. Germline CDR1 and CDR2: MNHEY and SVGAGI. The CDR3 contains 15 residues. The CDR3 DNA is TGTGCCAGCAGTTACTCGGGGGACCTGAAAGAGACCCAGTACTTC. Translated: CASSYSGDLKETQYF.

This clonotype was picked up a small number of times. The chain recombines TRBV5-1 with TRBJ2-5; no clear D gene. This CDR3 region has 13 residues. The germline CDR1 and CDR2 sequences are SGHRS and YFSETQ. V was pared by 1 base and J by 7 bases, with 11 bases between. The CDR3: CASSLTASMTQYF. CDR3 DNA sequence: TGCGCCAGCAGCTTGACAGCCAGTATGACCCAGTACTTC.

Only one count was recorded for this clonotype. The V call is TRBV5-1, the J call TRBJ1-6; weak D call: TRBD1 (5 bases). V dropped 4 bases and J dropped 0 bases, with 11 bases sitting between them. The CDR3 runs 16 residues. Germline V CDR1 and CDR2: SGHRS, YFSETQ. The CDR3 region is CASSLRASSYNSPLHF. CDR3 sequence (DNA): TGCGCCAGCAGCCTCAGGGCCAGCTCCTATAATTCACCCCTCCACTTT.

V gene TRBV27 combines with J gene TRBJ2-5; 9 nucleotides agree with TRBD2. The CDR3 runs 13 residues. J was trimmed by 4 bases and V by 6 bases; bases with no gene match: 3. Germline-derived CDR1 and CDR2 are MNHEY and SMNVEV (reference sequence). The CDR3 reads CASRAGGVETQYF. DNA of the CDR3: TGTGCCAGCAGAGCGGGGGGCGTAGAGACCCAGTACTTC.

The chain links TRBV5-1 to TRBJ2-1; weak D call: TRBD2 (7 bases). Germline V gene data show CDR1 as SGHRS and CDR2 as YFSETQ. Trimming removed 8 bases at V and 4 bases at J, with 16 bases between. The CDR3 length is 14 residues. The CDR3: CASYREGYYNEQFF. The CDR3 DNA sequence: TGCGCCAGTTACAGGGAGGGATATTACAATGAGCAGTTCTTC.

This clonotype came up a few times. The V gene is TRBV20-1, the J gene TRBJ2-7, with 9 bases identical to TRBD2. The V gene end was trimmed by 0 bases and the J gene end by 5 bases; junction bases not matched to a gene: 5. CDR3 length: 14 amino acids. The V gene's germline CDR1 is DFQATT and CDR2 SNEGSKA (reference sequence). The CDR3 DNA reads as TGCAGTGCTAGAGAGAGCGGGAGGCTTGACGAGCAGTACTTC. Residues: CSARESGRLDEQYF.

V gene TRBV12-3 or TRBV12-4 combines with J gene TRBJ2-6, with unresolved D. The ends were cut back, 7 bases at V and 7 bases at J, with 11 bases in the middle. CDR3 length: 13 amino acids. CDR3 protein: CASNRPRANVLTF. CDR3 DNA: TGTGCCAGCAATCGGCCAAGAGCCAACGTCCTGACTTTC.

This clonotype has just a few counts. The junction shows a germline mismatch at one end, possibly a read error. DNA for the CDR3: TGTGCCAGCATGAACCTGACCTCCGACGAGCAGTACTTC. It is translated as CASMNLTSDEQYF. The V and J genes are TRBV5-5 and TRBJ2-7; D gene ambiguous. This CDR3 has 13 amino acids. Germline V gives CDR1 SGHKS, CDR2 YYEKEE (reference sequence).

This clonotype came up a few times. The chain combines TRBV20-1 with TRBJ2-3; 11 bases are a match to TRBD2. J lost 6 bases, V lost 5 bases, and 7 bases had no gene match. The germline gives CDR1 DFQATT, CDR2 SNEGSKA (reference sequence). CDR3 size: 14 residues. DNA of the CDR3: TGCAGTGCTTTACTAGCGGGAGTCCCGGATACGCAGTATTTT. This sequence encodes CSALLAGVPDTQYF.

This clonotype has only a few counts. V gene TRBV7-7 combines with J gene TRBJ2-2, with TRBD2 matching over 14 bases. V lost 6 bases, J lost 1 base, and 4 bases stayed unmatched. Germline CDR1 SSHAT, CDR2 FNYEAQ (reference sequence). This CDR3 spans 17 amino acids. CDR3 residues: CASRSGTSGRNTGELFF. CDR3 nucleotides: TGTGCCAGCAGATCCGGGACTAGCGGGAGGAACACCGGGGAGCTGTTTTTT.

This clonotype was seen a handful of times. The gene calls are TRBV11-1 and TRBJ2-1; 10 bases map to TRBD2. CDR1 is SGHAT, CDR2 FQDESV, per germline (reference sequence). This CDR3 has 17 amino acids. V was pared by 6 bases and J by 2 bases, with 10 bases of the junction left unmatched. CDR3 residues: CASSLTTSGYTYNEQFF. In nucleotides, the CDR3 is TGTGCCAGCAGTCTAACGACTAGCGGGTACACCTACAATGAGCAGTTCTTC.

The chain has TRBV19 and TRBJ2-3, with TRBD2 matching 8 bases. This CDR3 contains 14 residues. The junction had 2 bases not matched to a gene; V was cut back by 2 bases and J by 4 bases. CDR1 and CDR2 from the germline V gene are LNHDA and SQIVND (reference sequence). The CDR3, as DNA: TGTGCCAGTAGTATAAGCGGGAGTGCAGATACGCAGTATTTT. Translated, it gives CASSISGSADTQYF.

CDR3 in amino acids: CASSQRTSGRGQFF. The CDR3 DNA reads TGTGCCAGCAGCCAGCGGACTAGCGGGAGAGGGCAGTTCTTC. This chain links TRBV7-9 with TRBJ2-1; 13 nucleotides line up with TRBD2. CDR3 length equals 14 residues. Germline CDR1 SEHNR, CDR2 FQNEAQ (reference sequence). V dropped 5 bases and J dropped 12; count of bases not matched to a gene: 7. The full variable domain, in which reference TRBV7-9 and TRBJ2-1 provide the parts outside the CDR3, is DTGVSQNPRHKITKRGQNVTFRCDPISEHNRLYWYRQTLGQGPEFLTYFQNEAQLEKSRLLSDRFSAERPKGSFSTLEIQRTEQGDSAMYLCASSQRTSGRGQFFGPGTRLTVL.

This chain joins TRBV29-1 and TRBJ2-3, with 13 bases lining up with TRBD2. CDR3 length: 17 residues. V was pared by 6 bases and J by 5 bases, with 14 bases of the junction left unmatched. From germline, CDR1 is SQVTM and CDR2 ANQGSEA. The CDR3 reads CSVGTSGIGIRIDTQYF. In nucleotides, the CDR3 is TGCAGCGTCGGGACTAGCGGGATCGGCATTAGAATAGATACGCAGTATTTT.

The chain employs TRBV5-1 and TRBJ2-3; 10 bases align to TRBD2. Germline CDR1 reads SGHRS; CDR2 reads YFSETQ. The length of the CDR3 is 22 residues. After removal of 2 bases from V and 0 bases from J, the junction contained 21 bases not matched to a gene. CDR3: CASSFYIHGGASGRLSTDTQYF. CDR3 nucleotide sequence: TGCGCCAGCAGCTTTTACATTCACGGCGGAGCTAGCGGGAGACTTAGCACAGATACGCAGTATTTT.

The DNA of the CDR3 is TGTGCCAGCAGCGTAGGGGGGAATAGCAATCAGCCCCAGCATTTT. It is translated as CASSVGGNSNQPQHF. The chain carries TRBV9 and TRBJ1-5; TRBD1 is a possible D gene (5 bases). The length of the CDR3 is 15 residues. CDR1 is SGDLS and CDR2 is YYNGEE in the germline V gene. V gave up 0 bases and J gave up 0 bases, with 7 bases separating them.

In its sample, this clonotype was seen a few times. This sequence joins TRBV7-2 and TRBJ2-1; 11 bases align to TRBD2. This CDR3 comprises 17 residues. Germline CDR1 is SGHTA and CDR2 is FQGNSA. With 5 bases clipped from V and 2 bases from J, the junction kept 8 bases outside the gene matches. In DNA form, the CDR3 reads TGTGCCAGCAGCCGGCCGACTAGCGGGGAGACCTACAATGAGCAGTTCTTC. It yields the protein CASSRPTSGETYNEQFF. Looking up the rest from reference TRBV7-2 and TRBJ2-1 gives the full variable domain: GAGVSQSPSNKVTEKGKDVELRCDPISGHTALYWYRQSLGQGLEFLIYFQGNSAPDKSGLPSDRFSAERTGGSVSTLTIQRTQQEDSAVYLCASSRPTSGETYNEQFFGPGTRLTVL.

There are a few counts of this clonotype. The chain couples TRBV5-1 to TRBJ2-3; 7 positions match TRBD2. Per germline, CDR1 SGHRS and CDR2 YFSETQ. V lost 4 bases to trimming and J lost 2 bases; unmatched junction nucleotides: 10. This CDR3 has 16 residues. CDR3 amino acids: CASSPLAGRPTDTQYF. In DNA form, the CDR3 reads TGCGCCAGCAGCCCGTTAGCGGGCAGACCCACAGATACGCAGTATTTT.